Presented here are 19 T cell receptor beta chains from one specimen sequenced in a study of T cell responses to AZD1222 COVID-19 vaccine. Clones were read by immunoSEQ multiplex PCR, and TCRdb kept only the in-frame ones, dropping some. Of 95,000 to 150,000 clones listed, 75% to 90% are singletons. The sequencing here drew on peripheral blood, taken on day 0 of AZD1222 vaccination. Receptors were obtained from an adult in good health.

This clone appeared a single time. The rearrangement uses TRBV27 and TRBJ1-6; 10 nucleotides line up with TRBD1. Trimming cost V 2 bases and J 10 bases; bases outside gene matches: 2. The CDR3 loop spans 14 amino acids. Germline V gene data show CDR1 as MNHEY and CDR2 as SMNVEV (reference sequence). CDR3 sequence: CASSLGTGDSPLHF. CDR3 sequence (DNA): TGTGCCAGCAGTTTAGGGACAGGGGACTCACCCCTCCACTTT.

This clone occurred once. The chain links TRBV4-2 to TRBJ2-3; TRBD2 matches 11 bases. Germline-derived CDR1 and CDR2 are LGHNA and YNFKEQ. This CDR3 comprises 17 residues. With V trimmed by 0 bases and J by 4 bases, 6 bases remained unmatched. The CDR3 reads CASSQDLGSGGADTQYF. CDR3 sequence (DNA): TGTGCCAGCAGCCAAGATCTAGGTAGCGGGGGGGCAGATACGCAGTATTTT.

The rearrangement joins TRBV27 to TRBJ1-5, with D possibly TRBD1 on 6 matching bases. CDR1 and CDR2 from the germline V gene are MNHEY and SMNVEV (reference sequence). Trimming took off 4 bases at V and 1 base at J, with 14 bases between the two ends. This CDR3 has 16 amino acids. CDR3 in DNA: TGTGCCAGCAGTTCCTCTAGGGGGGACAGCAATCAGCCCCAGCATTTT. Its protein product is CASSSSRGDSNQPQHF.

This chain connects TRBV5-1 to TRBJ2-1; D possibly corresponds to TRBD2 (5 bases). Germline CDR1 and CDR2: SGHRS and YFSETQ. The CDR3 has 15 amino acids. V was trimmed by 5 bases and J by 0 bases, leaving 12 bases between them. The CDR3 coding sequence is TGCGCCAGCAGATCCCCGGGAAGCTCCTACAATGAGCAGTTCTTC. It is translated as CASRSPGSSYNEQFF.

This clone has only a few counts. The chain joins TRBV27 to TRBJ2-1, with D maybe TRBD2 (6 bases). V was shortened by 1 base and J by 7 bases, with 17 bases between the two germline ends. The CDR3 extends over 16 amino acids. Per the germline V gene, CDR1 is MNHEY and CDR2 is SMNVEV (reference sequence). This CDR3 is CASSLFGRVGRNEQFF. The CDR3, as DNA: TGTGCCAGCAGTTTATTCGGGAGAGTCGGTAGAAATGAGCAGTTCTTC.

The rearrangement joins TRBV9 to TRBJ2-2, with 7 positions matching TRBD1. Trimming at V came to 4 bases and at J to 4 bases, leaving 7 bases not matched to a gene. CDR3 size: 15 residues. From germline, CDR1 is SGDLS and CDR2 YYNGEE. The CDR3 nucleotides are TGTGCCAGCAGCTTCATGACAGGGATCACCGGGGAGCTGTTTTTT. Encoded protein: CASSFMTGITGELFF.

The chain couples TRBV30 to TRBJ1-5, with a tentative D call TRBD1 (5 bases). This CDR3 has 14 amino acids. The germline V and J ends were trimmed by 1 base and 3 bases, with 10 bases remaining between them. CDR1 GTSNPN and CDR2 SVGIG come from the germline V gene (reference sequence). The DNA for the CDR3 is TGTGCCTGGAGTGGGGGGGTATTCAATCAGCCCCAGCATTTT. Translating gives CAWSGGVFNQPQHF.

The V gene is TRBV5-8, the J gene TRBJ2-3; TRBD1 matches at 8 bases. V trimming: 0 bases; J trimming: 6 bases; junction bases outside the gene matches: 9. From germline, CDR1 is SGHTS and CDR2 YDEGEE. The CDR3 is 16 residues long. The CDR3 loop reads CASSLEGARGQDTQYF. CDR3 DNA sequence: TGTGCCAGCAGCTTGGAGGGGGCCAGGGGGCAGGATACGCAGTATTTT.

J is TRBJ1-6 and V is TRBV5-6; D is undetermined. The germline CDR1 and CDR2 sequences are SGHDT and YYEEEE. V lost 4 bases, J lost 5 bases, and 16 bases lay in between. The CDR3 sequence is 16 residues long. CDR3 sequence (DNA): TGTGCCAGCAGCCTTTCGGCCGGGGTGGATAATTCACCCCTCCACTTT. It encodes CASSLSAGVDNSPLHF.

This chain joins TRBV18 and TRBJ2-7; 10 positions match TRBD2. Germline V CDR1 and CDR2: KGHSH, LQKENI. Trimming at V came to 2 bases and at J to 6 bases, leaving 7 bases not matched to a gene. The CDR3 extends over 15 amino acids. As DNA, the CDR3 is TGTGCCAGCTCACCAGATGCTAGCGGGGGAGGCGAGCAGTACTTC. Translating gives CASSPDASGGGEQYF.

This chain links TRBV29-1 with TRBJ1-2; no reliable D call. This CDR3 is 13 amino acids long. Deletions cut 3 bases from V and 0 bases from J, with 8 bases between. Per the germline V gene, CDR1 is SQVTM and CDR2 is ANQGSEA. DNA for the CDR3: TGCAGCGTTGAGGGCAGTACTAACTATGGCTACACCTTC. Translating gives CSVEGSTNYGYTF.

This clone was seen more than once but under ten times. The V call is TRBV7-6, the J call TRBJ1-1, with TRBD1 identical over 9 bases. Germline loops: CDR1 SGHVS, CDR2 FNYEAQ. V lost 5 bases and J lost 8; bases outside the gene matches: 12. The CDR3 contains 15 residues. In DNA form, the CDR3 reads TGTGCCAGCAGCCCCACCCCGGGACAGGGCGAGGAAGCTTTCTTT. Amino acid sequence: CASSPTPGQGEEAFF. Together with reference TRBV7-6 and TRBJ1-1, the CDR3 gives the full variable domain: GAGVSQSPRYKVTKRGQDVALRCDPISGHVSLYWYRQALGQGPEFLTYFNYEAQQDKSGLPNDRFSAERPEGSISTLTIQRTEQRDSAMYRCASSPTPGQGEEAFFGQGTRLTVV.

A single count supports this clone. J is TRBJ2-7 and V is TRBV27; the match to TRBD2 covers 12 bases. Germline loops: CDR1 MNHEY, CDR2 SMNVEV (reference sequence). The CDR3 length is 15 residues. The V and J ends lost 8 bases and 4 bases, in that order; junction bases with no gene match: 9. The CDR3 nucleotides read TGTGCCAGCCAACGACTAGCGGGAGCTAATTACGAGCAGTACTTC. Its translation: CASQRLAGANYEQYF.

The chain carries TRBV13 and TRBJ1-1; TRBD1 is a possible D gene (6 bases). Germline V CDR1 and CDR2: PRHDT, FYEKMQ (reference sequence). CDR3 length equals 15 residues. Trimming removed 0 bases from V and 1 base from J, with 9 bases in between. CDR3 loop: CASSLGRGQNTEAFF. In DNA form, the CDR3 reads TGTGCCAGCAGCTTAGGCAGGGGACAGAACACTGAAGCTTTCTTT.

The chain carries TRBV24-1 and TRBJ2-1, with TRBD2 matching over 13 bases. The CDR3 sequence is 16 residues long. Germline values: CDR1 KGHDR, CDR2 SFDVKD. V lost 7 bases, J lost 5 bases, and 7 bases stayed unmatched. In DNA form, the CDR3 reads TGTGCCACCAGCCTGGGGGGACTAGCGGGACACAATGAGCAGTTCTTC. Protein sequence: CATSLGGLAGHNEQFF.

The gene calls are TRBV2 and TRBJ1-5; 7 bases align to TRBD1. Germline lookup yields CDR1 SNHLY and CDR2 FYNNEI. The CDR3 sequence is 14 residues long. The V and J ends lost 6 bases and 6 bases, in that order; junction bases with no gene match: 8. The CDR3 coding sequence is TGTGCCAGCAGCGATTTGTGGGACAGTCAGCCCCAGCATTTT. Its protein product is CASSDLWDSQPQHF.

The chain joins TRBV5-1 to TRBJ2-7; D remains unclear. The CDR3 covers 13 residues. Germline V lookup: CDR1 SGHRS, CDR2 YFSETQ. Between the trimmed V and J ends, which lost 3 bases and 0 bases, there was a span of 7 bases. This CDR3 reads CASSSINSYEQYF. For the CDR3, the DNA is TGCGCCAGCAGCTCTATAAACTCCTACGAGCAGTACTTC. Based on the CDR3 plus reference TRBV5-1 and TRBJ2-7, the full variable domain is KAGVTQTPRYLIKTRGQQVTLSCSPISGHRSVSWYQQTPGQGLQFLFEYFSETQRNKGNFPGRFSGRQFSNSRSEMNVSTLELGDSALYLCASSSINSYEQYFGPGTRLTVT.

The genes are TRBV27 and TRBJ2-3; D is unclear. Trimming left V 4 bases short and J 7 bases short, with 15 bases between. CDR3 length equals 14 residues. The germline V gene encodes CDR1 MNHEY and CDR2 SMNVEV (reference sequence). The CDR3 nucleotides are TGTGCCAGCAGTTCACCGCAACATAGGTATACGCAGTATTTT. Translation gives CASSSPQHRYTQYF.

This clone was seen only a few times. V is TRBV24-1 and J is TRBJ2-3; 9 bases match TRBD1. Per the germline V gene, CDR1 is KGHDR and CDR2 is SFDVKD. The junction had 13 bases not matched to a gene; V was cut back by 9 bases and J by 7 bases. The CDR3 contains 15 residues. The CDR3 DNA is TGTGCCACCTCTTTGGGACAGGGTAATGTACATACGCAGTATTTT. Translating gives CATSLGQGNVHTQYF.